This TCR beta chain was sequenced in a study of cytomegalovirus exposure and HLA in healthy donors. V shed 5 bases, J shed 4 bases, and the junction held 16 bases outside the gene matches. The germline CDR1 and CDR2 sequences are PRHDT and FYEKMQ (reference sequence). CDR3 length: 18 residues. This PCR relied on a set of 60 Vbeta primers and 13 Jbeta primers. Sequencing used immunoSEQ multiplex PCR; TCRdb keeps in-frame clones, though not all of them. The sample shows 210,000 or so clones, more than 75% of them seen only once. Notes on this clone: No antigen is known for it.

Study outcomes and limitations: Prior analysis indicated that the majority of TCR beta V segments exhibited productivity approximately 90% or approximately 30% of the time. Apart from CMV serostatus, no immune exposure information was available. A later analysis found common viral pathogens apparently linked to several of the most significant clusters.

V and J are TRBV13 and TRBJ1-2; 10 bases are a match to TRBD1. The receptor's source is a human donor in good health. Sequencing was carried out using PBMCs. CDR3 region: CASSTTKAQGQGPYGYTF. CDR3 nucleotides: TGTGCCAGCAGCACAACCAAAGCCCAGGGACAGGGGCCCTATGGCTACACCTTC.